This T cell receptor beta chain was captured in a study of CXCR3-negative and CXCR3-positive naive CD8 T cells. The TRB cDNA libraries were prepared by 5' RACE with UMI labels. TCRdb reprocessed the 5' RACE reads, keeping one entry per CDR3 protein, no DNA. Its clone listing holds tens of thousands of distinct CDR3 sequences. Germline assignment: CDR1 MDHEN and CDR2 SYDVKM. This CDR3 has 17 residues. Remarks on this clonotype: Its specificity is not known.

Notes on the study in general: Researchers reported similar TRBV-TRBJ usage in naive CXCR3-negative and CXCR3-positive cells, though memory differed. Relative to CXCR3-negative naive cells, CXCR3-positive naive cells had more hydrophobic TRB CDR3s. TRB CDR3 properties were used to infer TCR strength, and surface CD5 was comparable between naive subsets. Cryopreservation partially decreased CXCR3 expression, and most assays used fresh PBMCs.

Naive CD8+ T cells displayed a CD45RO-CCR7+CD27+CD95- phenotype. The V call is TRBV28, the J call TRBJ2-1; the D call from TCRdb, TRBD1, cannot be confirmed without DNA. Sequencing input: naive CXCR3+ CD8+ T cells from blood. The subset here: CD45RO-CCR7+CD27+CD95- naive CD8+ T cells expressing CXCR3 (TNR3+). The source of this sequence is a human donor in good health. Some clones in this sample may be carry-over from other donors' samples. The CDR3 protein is CASSFFSGRTTYNEQFF.